These 27 T cell receptor beta chains share one sample of origin, sequenced in a study of T cell repertoires in cytomegalovirus infection. Each CDR3 protein gets one entry after TCRdb re-called the reads with MiXCR. The sample has approximately 130,000 distinct CDR3 sequences, approximately 9.2% seen once. The specimen sequenced was PBMCs. The origin of the receptors is a human donor in good health (CMV status not recorded). Some clones in this sample may be carry-over from other donors' samples.

This clonotype was picked up many times. This chain connects TRBV4-1 to TRBJ1-1, with no clear D. The V and J ends lost 4 bases and 3 bases respectively, with 12 bases between them. Germline assignment: CDR1 MGHRA and CDR2 YSYEKL. This CDR3 is built from 14 residues. The CDR3 here is CASSPKAGHTEAFF. The DNA for the CDR3 is TGCGCCAGCAGCCCAAAAGCGGGCCACACTGAAGCTTTCTTT.

This clonotype was detected many times. The chain is built from TRBV6-1 and TRBJ2-7; D possibly uses TRBD1 or TRBD2 (5 bases each). V was trimmed by 6 bases and J by 0 bases, leaving 15 bases between them. The germline CDR1 and CDR2 sequences are MNHNS and SASEGT. The CDR3 has 15 amino acids. In DNA, the CDR3 is TGTGCCAGCAGCCCCTCGGGGCAGGACTCCTACGAGCAGTACTTC. Translating gives CASSPSGQDSYEQYF.

About this clonotype: The junction departs from germline at one end; a sequencing error may be responsible. The chain has TRBV7-2 and TRBJ2-4; TRBD1 might be the D (6 bases). The CDR3 spans 13 residues. Germline CDR1 reads SGHTA; CDR2 reads FQGNSA. The CDR3 region is CASSSPDRNIHYF. The CDR3 DNA reads TGTGCCAGCAGCTCCCCGGACAGAAACATTCATTATTTC.

This chain connects TRBV25-1 to TRBJ2-5; TRBD2 matches at 8 bases. Germline-derived CDR1 and CDR2 are MGHDK and SYGVNS. CDR3 size: 16 residues. The J segment lost 4 bases and the V segment lost 3 bases, leaving 10 bases of the junction unmatched. The CDR3 is CASSDPAGVRGETQYF. Written as DNA, the CDR3 is TGTGCCAGCAGTGATCCAGCGGGGGTAAGGGGAGAGACCCAGTACTTC.

This clonotype was found many times. This chain connects TRBV7-2 to TRBJ2-7; perhaps TRBD2 as D (5 bases). Trimming shortened V by 1 base and J by 7 bases, and 26 bases separated the two germline ends. Germline CDR1 reads SGHTA; CDR2 reads FQGNSA. The CDR3 has 18 residues. The CDR3 bases are TGTGCCAGCAGCTTAGGACGGGCTAGCCCCCCAATGGGGTTTGAGCAGTACTTC. Translated: CASSLGRASPPMGFEQYF.

This clonotype showed up many times. The chain joins TRBV7-9 to TRBJ1-2; D gene ambiguous. Germline V gives CDR1 SEHNR, CDR2 FQNEAQ (reference sequence). The CDR3 loop spans 13 amino acids. Trimming left V 5 bases short and J 1 base short, with 8 bases between. CDR3 in amino acids: CASSTSFNYGYTF. As DNA, the CDR3 is TGTGCCAGCAGCACGTCCTTTAACTATGGCTACACCTTC.

This clonotype was observed many times. The chain recombines TRBV7-3 with TRBJ2-1; either TRBD1 or TRBD2 may supply D (6 bases each). Deletions cut 3 bases from V and 7 bases from J, with 10 bases between. Germline V gene lookup returns CDR1 SGHTA and CDR2 FQGTGA. This CDR3 region has 13 residues. The CDR3 region is CASSFGGPNEQFF. In nucleotides, the CDR3 is TGTGCCAGCAGCTTTGGGGGGCCGAATGAGCAGTTCTTC.

This clonotype came up a few times. The chain uses TRBV28 and TRBJ1-1; possible D gene TRBD1, 6 bases. V lost 5 bases to trimming and J lost 7 bases, with 17 bases between them. From germline, CDR1 is MDHEN and CDR2 SYDVKM. The CDR3 extends over 14 amino acids. In DNA form, the CDR3 reads TGTGCCAGCAGTCCTCCGGGAGGGGGTATTGAAGCTTTCTTT. It specifies CASSPPGGGIEAFF.

The chain links TRBV6-6 to TRBJ2-3, with no clear D. Per germline, CDR1 MNHNY and CDR2 SVGAGI (reference sequence). The V and J ends lost 1 base and 3 bases respectively, with 5 bases between them. The CDR3 runs to 13 residues. The CDR3: CASSYYSTDTQYF. For the CDR3, the DNA is TGTGCCAGCAGTTACTATTCTACAGATACGCAGTATTTT.

The table lists this clonotype with a few counts. V is TRBV18 and J is TRBJ2-1, with no clear D. This CDR3 spans 11 amino acids. Per the germline V gene, CDR1 is KGHSH and CDR2 is LQKENI. V was clipped by 2 bases and J by 7 bases, with 3 bases between them. The CDR3, as DNA: TGTGCCAGCTCACCAAATAATGAGCAGTTCTTC. Translated, it gives CASSPNNEQFF.

This clonotype has a count of ten or more. Here the CDR3 DNA reads TGTGCCAGCAGCTCCGGGACAGGGGAAAAATACTATGGCTACACCTTC. Protein product: CASSSGTGEKYYGYTF. The chain has TRBV7-9 and TRBJ1-2, with 10 bases that match TRBD1. V dropped 4 bases and J dropped 3; count of bases not matched to a gene: 8. From germline, CDR1 is SEHNR and CDR2 FQNEAQ (reference sequence). This CDR3 has 16 residues.

This clonotype was observed many times. This chain connects TRBV10-3 to TRBJ1-4; 11 bases map to TRBD1. Germline CDR1 is ENHRY and CDR2 is SYGVKD. The CDR3 length is 14 residues. The V segment lost 6 bases and the J segment 8 bases; nucleotides outside the gene matches: 5. DNA for the CDR3: TGTGCCATCAGACCGGGACAGGGGGACGAAAAACTGTTTTTT. Its translation is CAIRPGQGDEKLFF.

At least ten counts were recorded for this clonotype. The J gene is TRBJ2-3, the V gene TRBV28; tentatively, D is TRBD2 (6 bases). V lost 3 bases to trimming and J lost 2 bases, with 12 bases between them. The length of the CDR3 is 15 residues. The V gene's germline CDR1 is MDHEN and CDR2 SYDVKM. CDR3 loop: CASSFGGVPTDTQYF. DNA of the CDR3: TGTGCCAGCAGTTTCGGGGGAGTCCCCACAGATACGCAGTATTTT.

This clonotype came up many times. The rearrangement uses TRBV20-1 and TRBJ1-2; possible D gene TRBD1, 5 bases. Deletions cut 3 bases from V and 4 bases from J, with 9 bases between. Per the germline V gene, CDR1 is DFQATT and CDR2 is SNEGSKA (reference sequence). This CDR3 region has 12 residues. For the CDR3, the DNA is TGCAGTGCTAGGAGGACAATCTATGGCTACACCTTC. This encodes CSARRTIYGYTF.

This clonotype was seen ten or more times. The chain combines TRBV28 with TRBJ1-1; no reliable D call. Germline CDR1 and CDR2: MDHEN and SYDVKM. The CDR3 loop spans 14 amino acids. Trimming removed 5 bases from V and 4 bases from J, with 14 bases in between. The CDR3 loop is CASSPRVQATEAFF. The CDR3 coding sequence is TGTGCCAGCAGTCCACGCGTCCAGGCCACTGAAGCTTTCTTT.

This clonotype was observed at least ten times. This chain uses TRBV28 with TRBJ2-7; TRBD2 agrees at 7 bases. The CDR3 is made up of 14 amino acids. Losses at the gene ends were 7 bases for V and 6 bases for J; bases not matched to a gene: 12. CDR1 and CDR2 from the germline V gene are MDHEN and SYDVKM. CDR3 DNA sequence: TGTGCCAGCACCTCGGGAGGCCTTGATGCCGAGCAGTACTTC. Encoded protein: CASTSGGLDAEQYF.

The sample holds a few counts of this clonotype. In DNA, the CDR3 is TGTGCCAGCAGTTTAGTAGGGCTACCCAAAGAGACCCAGTACTTC. Its translation is CASSLVGLPKETQYF. The chain is built from TRBV12-3 or TRBV12-4 and TRBJ2-5; no reliable D call. The CDR3 runs 15 residues. The V and J ends lost 1 base and 3 bases respectively, with 12 bases between them.

The rearrangement joins TRBV24-1 to TRBJ2-2; maybe TRBD1 (5 bases). Trimming stripped 4 bases from V and 2 bases from J, with 7 bases between. The CDR3 consists of 14 residues. Germline V gene data show CDR1 as KGHDR and CDR2 as SFDVKD. CDR3 residues: CATSERTNTGELFF. CDR3 nucleotides: TGTGCCACCAGTGAACGGACAAACACCGGGGAGCTGTTTTTT.

The sample holds many counts of this clonotype. The chain is built from TRBV19 and TRBJ1-4, with TRBD1 matching 9 bases. The CDR3 extends over 18 amino acids. CDR1 and CDR2 from the germline V gene are LNHDA and SQIVND (reference sequence). Germline trimming cut 4 bases from V and 9 bases from J; bases unmatched to any gene: 18. The CDR3 loop is CASSTLLTGGTPPKKLFF. CDR3 DNA sequence: TGTGCCAGTAGTACTCTTCTGACAGGGGGTACGCCCCCGAAAAAACTGTTTTTT.

This clonotype has a count of ten or more. The CDR3 here is CASSLGSGGLYNEQFF. As DNA, the CDR3 is TGTGCCAGCAGTTTAGGTAGCGGGGGTCTCTACAATGAGCAGTTCTTC. The chain has TRBV12-3 or TRBV12-4 and TRBJ2-1; 9 nucleotides align to TRBD2. The CDR3 runs to 16 residues. J lost 3 bases, V lost 1 base, and 4 bases had no gene match.

Ten or more counts support this clonotype. V is TRBV7-9 and J is TRBJ1-5; D is perhaps TRBD1 (5 bases). The V end was cut by 1 base, the J end by 2 bases, with 12 bases between. Germline assignment: CDR1 SEHNR and CDR2 FQNEAQ (reference sequence). The CDR3 is made up of 16 amino acids. The CDR3 loop is CASSLVGSGRNQPQHF. In DNA, the CDR3 is TGTGCCAGCAGCTTAGTGGGGTCGGGGCGCAATCAGCCCCAGCATTTT.

In its sample, this clonotype was seen many times. The chain carries TRBV6-6 and TRBJ2-3; 9 bases map to TRBD1. CDR1 and CDR2 (germline): MNHNY, SVGAGI (reference sequence). The length of the CDR3 is 16 residues. V shed 4 bases, J shed 4 bases, and the junction held 9 bases outside the gene matches. CDR3 loop: CASSFPGDRDPDTQYF. DNA of the CDR3: TGTGCCAGCAGTTTCCCCGGGGACAGGGACCCAGATACGCAGTATTTT.

This clonotype was observed a few times. This rearrangement joins TRBV20-1 to TRBJ1-1; 7 bases are shared with TRBD1. The ends lost 0 bases at V and 2 bases at J; junction bases unmatched: 15. This CDR3 is 18 amino acids long. Germline V gives CDR1 DFQATT, CDR2 SNEGSKA (reference sequence). The CDR3 DNA follows: TGCAGTGCTAGAGATCTGACGAGACAGGGATGGTTAAACACTGAAGCTTTCTTT. It codes for CSARDLTRQGWLNTEAFF.

This clonotype was detected ten times or more. The chain employs TRBV7-2 and TRBJ2-5; 10 bases map to TRBD2. The germline gives CDR1 SGHTA, CDR2 FQGNSA. This CDR3 spans 17 amino acids. Germline trimming cut 1 base from V and 1 base from J; bases unmatched to any gene: 6. The CDR3 region has the DNA TGTGCCAGCAGCTTAGACCTAGCGGGGGCGCTCCAAGAGACCCAGTACTTC. Its translation is CASSLDLAGALQETQYF.

This clonotype appeared a few times. This rearrangement joins TRBV7-9 to TRBJ1-3; D unresolved. Trimming shortened V by 5 bases and J by 3 bases, and 17 bases separated the two germline ends. The CDR3 loop spans 16 amino acids. Looked up from germline, CDR1 is SEHNR and CDR2 is FQNEAQ (reference sequence). The CDR3 sequence is CASSPTRTPVGNTIYF. Written as DNA, the CDR3 is TGTGCCAGCAGCCCAACTCGCACTCCGGTTGGAAACACCATATATTTT. The full variable domain, its missing parts supplied by reference TRBV7-9 and TRBJ1-3, is DTGVSQNPRHKITKRGQNVTFRCDPISEHNRLYWYRQTLGQGPEFLTYFQNEAQLEKSRLLSDRFSAERPKGSFSTLEIQRTEQGDSAMYLCASSPTRTPVGNTIYFGEGSWLTVV.

This clonotype was observed many times. The V gene is TRBV7-2, the J gene TRBJ2-7, with 11 bases matching TRBD2. This CDR3 is built from 14 residues. Germline CDR1 reads SGHTA; CDR2 reads FQGNSA. The V and J ends lost 1 base and 7 bases, in that order; junction bases with no gene match: 3. CDR3 bases: TGTGCCAGCAGCTTAGGACTAGCGGGGACGGAGCAGTACTTC. Protein: CASSLGLAGTEQYF.

This clonotype was found many times. This rearrangement joins TRBV3-1 to TRBJ1-2, with D possibly matching TRBD1 (5 bases). CDR1 is LGHDT and CDR2 is YNNKEL in the germline V gene (reference sequence). The CDR3 spans 13 residues. Deletions cut 2 bases from V and 7 bases from J, with 11 bases between. This CDR3 is CASSQLGQGGYTF. The CDR3 DNA is TGTGCCAGCAGCCAACTGGGGCAGGGTGGCTACACCTTC. The full variable domain, in which reference TRBV3-1 and TRBJ1-2 provide the parts outside the CDR3, is DTAVSQTPKYLVTQMGNDKSIKCEQNLGHDTMYWYKQDSKKFLKIMFSYNNKELIINETVPNRFSPKSPDKAHLNLHINSLELGDSAVYFCASSQLGQGGYTFGSGTRLTVV.